The clone carrying this T cell receptor beta chain was seen a few times. Using immunoSEQ multiplex PCR, the repertoire was profiled, and TCRdb retains in-frame clones only, with some absent. The sample yields 15,000 to 20,000 clones, 76% seen once. The CDR3 spans 14 residues. CDR1 and CDR2 (germline): LNHDA, SQIVND (reference sequence). The V end lost 5 bases, the J end lost 0 bases, and 8 bases lay between the germline ends. These data come from a study of neoadjuvant nivolumab and ipilimumab in lung cancer. Overall study context: Nivolumab 3 mg/kg was given days 1, 15 and 29, plus ipilimumab 1 mg/kg day 1 in combination.

The rearrangement links TRBV19 to TRBJ1-3; possibly TRBD1 for D (5 bases). The material sequenced was tumor tissue, taken after neoadjuvant nivolumab, alone or with ipilimumab, at or shortly before surgery. The receptor was isolated from an adult with non-small cell lung cancer. CDR3 in amino acids: CASSPGNSGNTIYF. The CDR3 nucleotides read TGTGCCAGTAGTCCAGGGAACTCTGGAAACACCATATATTTT.